The clone carrying this T cell receptor (beta chain) appeared a single time. Its antigen is still unknown. V was clipped by 4 bases and J by 5 bases; unmatched bases: 7. Germline CDR1 is LGHNA and CDR2 is YSLEER. The length of the CDR3 is 14 residues. The data were obtained in a study of STAT5B mutations in CD4+ large granular lymphocyte leukemia. Study-level points and caveats: Without putative leukemic clones, patient CD4-sorted repertoires remained more clonal than healthy CD4+ repertoires. No patients shared main leukemic clonotypes, though 25% to 30% appeared at low frequency elsewhere. Top patient clones used TRBV06 genes more often: 8/27 versus 2/35 in controls.

Assay used: immunoSEQ multiplex PCR; TCRdb lists only in-frame clones, some missing. The sample records approximately 34,000 clones, approximately 70% being singletons. Sequencing was done on a sample of CD4+ T cells from blood buffy coats. The chain is built from TRBV4-3 and TRBJ1-2; the match to TRBD1 covers 7 bases. The receptor was derived from a human donor in good health. The CDR3 DNA reads TGCGCCAGCAGCCCTGACAGGGTCGGGTATGGCTACACCTTC. Translating it yields CASSPDRVGYGYTF.